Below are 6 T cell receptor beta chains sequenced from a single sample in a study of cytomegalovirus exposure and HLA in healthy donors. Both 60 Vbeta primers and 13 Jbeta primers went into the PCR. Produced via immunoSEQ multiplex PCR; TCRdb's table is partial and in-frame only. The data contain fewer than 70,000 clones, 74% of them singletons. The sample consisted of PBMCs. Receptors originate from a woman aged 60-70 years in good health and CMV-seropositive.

The CDR3 DNA follows: TGTGCCAGCAGCCAAGGAGGCACCGGGGAGCTGTTTTTT. Translation: CASSQGGTGELFF. The chain employs TRBV7-9 and TRBJ2-2; D may be TRBD2 (5 bases). The germline V gene encodes CDR1 SEHNR and CDR2 FQNEAQ (reference sequence). The CDR3 is 13 amino acids. The germline V and J ends were trimmed by 5 bases and 4 bases, with 8 bases remaining between them.

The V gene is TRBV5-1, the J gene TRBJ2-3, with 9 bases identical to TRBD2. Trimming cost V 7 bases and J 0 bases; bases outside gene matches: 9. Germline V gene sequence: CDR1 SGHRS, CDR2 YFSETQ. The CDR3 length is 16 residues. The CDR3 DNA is TGCGCCAGCTCGCAACGGACTAGCGATAGCACAGATACGCAGTATTTT. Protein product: CASSQRTSDSTDTQYF.

CDR3 amino acids: CASSLLQGSLGGYTF. CDR3 nucleotide sequence: TGCGCCAGCAGCTTGTTGCAGGGTTCCTTGGGAGGCTACACCTTC. The chain has TRBV5-1 and TRBJ1-2, with D perhaps matching TRBD1 (5 bases). CDR3 size: 15 residues. V was pared by 1 base and J by 8 bases, with 18 bases between. Germline loops: CDR1 SGHRS, CDR2 YFSETQ.

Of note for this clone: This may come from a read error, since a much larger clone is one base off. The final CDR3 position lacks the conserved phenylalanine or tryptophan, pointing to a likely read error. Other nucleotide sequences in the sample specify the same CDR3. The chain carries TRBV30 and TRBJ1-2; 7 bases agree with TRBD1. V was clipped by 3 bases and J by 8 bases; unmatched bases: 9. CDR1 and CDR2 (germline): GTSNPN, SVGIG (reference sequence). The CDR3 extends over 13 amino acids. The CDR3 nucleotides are TGTGCCTGGAGCCTCGACAGGGACGGGGGCTACACCGTC. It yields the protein CAWSLDRDGGYTV.

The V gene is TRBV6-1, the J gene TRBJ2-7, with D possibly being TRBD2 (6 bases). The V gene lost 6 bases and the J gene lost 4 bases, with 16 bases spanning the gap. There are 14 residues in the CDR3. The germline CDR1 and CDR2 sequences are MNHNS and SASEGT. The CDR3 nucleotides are TGTGCCAGCAGGGATCCGGGAGAAGCATACGAGCAGTACTTC. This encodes CASRDPGEAYEQYF.

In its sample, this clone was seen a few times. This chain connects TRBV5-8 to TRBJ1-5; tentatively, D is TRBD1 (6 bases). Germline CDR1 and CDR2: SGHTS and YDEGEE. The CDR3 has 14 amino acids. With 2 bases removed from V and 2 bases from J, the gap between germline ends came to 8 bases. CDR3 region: CASSFRQGNQPQHF. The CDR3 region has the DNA TGTGCCAGCAGCTTCCGACAGGGCAATCAGCCCCAGCATTTT.